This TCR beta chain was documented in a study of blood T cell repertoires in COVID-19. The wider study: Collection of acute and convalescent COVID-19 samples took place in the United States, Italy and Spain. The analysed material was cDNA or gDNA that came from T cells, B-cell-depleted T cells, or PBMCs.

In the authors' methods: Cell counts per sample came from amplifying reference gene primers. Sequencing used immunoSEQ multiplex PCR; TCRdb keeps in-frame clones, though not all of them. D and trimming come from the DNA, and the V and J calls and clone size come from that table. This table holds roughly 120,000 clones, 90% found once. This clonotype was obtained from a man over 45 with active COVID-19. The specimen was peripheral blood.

CDR3 residues: CASTYRTSPGFEQFF. CDR3 DNA sequence: TGTGCCAGCACCTATCGAACTTCCCCCGGTTTTGAGCAGTTCTTC. V gene TRBV6-5 combines with J gene TRBJ2-1; D is unclear. Germline lookup yields CDR1 MNHEY and CDR2 SVGAGI. V was trimmed by 7 bases and J by 9 bases, leaving 22 bases between them. The CDR3 runs to 15 residues.